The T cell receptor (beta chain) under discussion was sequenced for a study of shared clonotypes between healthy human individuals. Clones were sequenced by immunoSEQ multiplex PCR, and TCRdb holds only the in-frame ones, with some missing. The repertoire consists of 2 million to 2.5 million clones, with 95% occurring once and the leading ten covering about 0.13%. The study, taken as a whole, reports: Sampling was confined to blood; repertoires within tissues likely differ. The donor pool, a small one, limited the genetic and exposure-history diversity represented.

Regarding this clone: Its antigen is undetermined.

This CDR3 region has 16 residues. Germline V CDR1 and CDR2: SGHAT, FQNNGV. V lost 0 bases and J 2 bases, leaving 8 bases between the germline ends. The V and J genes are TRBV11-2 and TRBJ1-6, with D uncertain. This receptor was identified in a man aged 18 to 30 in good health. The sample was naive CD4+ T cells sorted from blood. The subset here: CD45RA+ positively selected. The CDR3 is CASSLDWAAYNSPLHF. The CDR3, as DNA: TGTGCCAGCAGCTTAGATTGGGCAGCCTATAATTCACCCCTCCACTTT.